The clone carrying this TCR beta chain was picked up many times. The entry originates in a study of human T cells and chemical hapten exposure. Study summary: An area of 2 cm by less than 2.5 cm on upper inner arm skin received 2% DPC for sensitization.

Documented time point: pre-sensitization, week 0. Documented treatment: therapeutic diphenylcyclopropenone sensitization with weekly scalp DPC. Ahead of each patch test application, blood was drawn. The ends lost 7 bases at V and 5 bases at J; junction bases unmatched: 10. CDR1 and CDR2 (germline): MNHEY, SVGEGT. The CDR3 is made up of 14 amino acids. In the library, unique molecular identifiers were attached to individual cDNA molecules. From the RACE reads, TCRdb called clonotypes with MiXCR, one entry per CDR3 protein. The sample includes about 110,000 distinct CDR3 sequences, around 10% of them seen just once.

The origin of this receptor is a woman aged 50 to 60 with alopecia areata. Some clones in this sample may be carry-over from other donors' samples. Material: whole blood, obtained in connection with sensitization to the hapten diphenylcyclopropenone (DPC). V gene TRBV6-2 or TRBV6-3 combines with J gene TRBJ2-5, with 7 bases aligning to TRBD2. The CDR3 coding sequence is TGTGCCAGCAAGTCGCACTCTAGCGGCGAGACCCAGTACTTC. This sequence encodes CASKSHSSGETQYF.